The 30 T cell receptor beta chains given below trace back to one sample, sequenced in a study of PD-L1 blockade in urothelial cancer. The assay was immunoSEQ multiplex PCR, and TCRdb's table has in-frame clones only and misses some. The repertoire consists of about 83,000 clones, with about 90% occurring once and the leading ten covering 4.5% to 7%. The sample was PBMCs, taken around atezolizumab (anti-PD-L1) treatment. The receptor set was obtained from a woman between 70 and 85 years old with urothelial cancer.

The rearrangement joins TRBV5-1 to TRBJ1-3; D is perhaps TRBD1 (5 bases). The germline CDR1 and CDR2 sequences are SGHRS and YFSETQ. Deletions cut 2 bases from V and 0 bases from J, with 18 bases between. The CDR3 contains 18 residues. CDR3 loop: CASSLNPLGGNSGNTIYF. The CDR3 DNA is TGCGCCAGCAGCTTAAATCCTCTCGGGGGGAACTCTGGAAACACCATATATTTT. The whole variable domain, remainder taken from reference TRBV5-1 and TRBJ1-3, is KAGVTQTPRYLIKTRGQQVTLSCSPISGHRSVSWYQQTPGQGLQFLFEYFSETQRNKGNFPGRFSGRQFSNSRSEMNVSTLELGDSALYLCASSLNPLGGNSGNTIYFGEGSWLTVV.

The sample holds one count of this clone. V usage is TRBV29-1 and J usage is TRBJ2-7; 12 bases agree with TRBD2. Trimming took 2 bases from V and 6 from J; bases not matched to a gene: 5. CDR1 is SQVTM, CDR2 ANQGSEA, per germline. This CDR3 has 14 residues. The CDR3 spells CSVETTSGGPEQYF. The CDR3 region has the DNA TGCAGCGTTGAAACGACTAGCGGGGGCCCCGAGCAGTACTTC.

This clone occurred a few times. This chain links TRBV18 with TRBJ2-7, with 7 bases lining up with TRBD1. With 4 bases clipped from V and 5 bases from J, the junction kept 11 bases outside the gene matches. There are 15 residues in the CDR3. CDR1 is KGHSH, CDR2 LQKENI, per germline. CDR3 nucleotides: TGTGCCAGCTCACACACTTACAGGGGAACCCACGAGCAGTACTTC. This sequence encodes CASSHTYRGTHEQYF.

The chain employs TRBV27 and TRBJ2-7, with 7 bases that match TRBD2. Trimming at V came to 5 bases and at J to 4 bases, leaving 8 bases not matched to a gene. Germline V gene data show CDR1 as MNHEY and CDR2 as SMNVEV (reference sequence). This CDR3 is 14 amino acids long. The CDR3 DNA reads as TGTGCCAGCAGTCCCCACGGGGGAGGGTACGAGCAGTACTTC. Encoded protein: CASSPHGGGYEQYF.

The V gene is TRBV6-6, the J gene TRBJ1-2; D perhaps matches TRBD1 (6 bases). The germline V and J ends were trimmed by 0 bases and 8 bases, with 13 bases remaining between them. Germline V gene lookup returns CDR1 MNHNY and CDR2 SVGAGI (reference sequence). The CDR3 totals 14 residues. This CDR3 is CASSYSTGQGGYTF. The CDR3 DNA reads as TGTGCCAGCAGTTACTCGACAGGCCAGGGGGGCTACACCTTC.

This chain links TRBV10-1 with TRBJ2-1; 9 bases map to TRBD2. Germline loops: CDR1 WNHNN, CDR2 SYGVQD (reference sequence). This CDR3 comprises 15 residues. J gave up 0 bases and V 6 bases, and 3 bases lay outside the gene matches. The CDR3 region has the DNA TGCGCCAGCAGCCTTAGCGGGAGCTCCTACAATGAGCAGTTCTTC. Protein product: CASSLSGSSYNEQFF.

V is TRBV7-2 and J is TRBJ2-1; 10 nucleotides align to TRBD2. The CDR3 is made up of 16 amino acids. The germline V gene encodes CDR1 SGHTA and CDR2 FQGNSA. The trim removed 2 bases at V and 0 bases at J, leaving 1 base unmatched. This CDR3 reads CASSLQRGGSYNEQFF. CDR3 in DNA: TGTGCCAGCAGCTTACAGCGGGGGGGCTCCTACAATGAGCAGTTCTTC.

The chain recombines TRBV10-2 with TRBJ1-5; maybe TRBD1 (5 bases). V was pared by 3 bases and J by 5 bases, with 8 bases between. The CDR3 runs to 13 residues. CDR1 is WSHSY, CDR2 SAAADI, per germline. The CDR3 here is CASSDGGYQPQHF. CDR3 sequence (DNA): TGCGCCAGCAGTGACGGGGGGTATCAGCCCCAGCATTTT.

The chain is built from TRBV9 and TRBJ1-2; D possibly corresponds to TRBD1 (5 bases). V lost 3 bases to trimming and J lost 2 bases, with 20 bases between them. The CDR3 extends over 17 amino acids. In germline, CDR1 is SGDLS, CDR2 YYNGEE. The CDR3 region has the DNA TGTGCCAGCAGCGGACCAGGTACTACAGGATCCAACTATGGCTACACCTTC. Protein: CASSGPGTTGSNYGYTF.

The chain couples TRBV5-6 to TRBJ2-7; D gene unclear. The CDR3 has 14 amino acids. Germline V CDR1 and CDR2: SGHDT, YYEEEE. Trimming removed 1 base at V and 2 bases at J, with 10 bases between. The CDR3 region is CASSLSGIAYEQYF. The CDR3 DNA follows: TGTGCCAGCAGCTTGTCGGGTATTGCCTACGAGCAGTACTTC. Filled out from reference TRBV5-6 and TRBJ2-7, the complete variable domain reads DAGVTQSPTHLIKTRGQQVTLRCSPKSGHDTVSWYQQALGQGPQFIFQYYEEEERQRGNFPDRFSGHQFPNYSSELNVNALLLGDSALYLCASSLSGIAYEQYFGPGTRLTVT.

This sequence joins TRBV5-1 and TRBJ2-1; 12 positions match TRBD2. The CDR3 contains 15 residues. Trimming at V came to 4 bases and at J to 5 bases, leaving 4 bases not matched to a gene. Germline loops: CDR1 SGHRS, CDR2 YFSETQ. The CDR3 DNA sequence: TGCGCCAGCAGCCCTCTAGCGGGAGGGGACAATGAGCAGTTCTTC. Translation gives CASSPLAGGDNEQFF.

This clone was observed a single time. The chain couples TRBV27 to TRBJ2-5; 7 bases map to TRBD2. The germline V gene encodes CDR1 MNHEY and CDR2 SMNVEV (reference sequence). The V segment lost 2 bases and the J segment 4 bases; nucleotides outside the gene matches: 1. CDR3 length: 13 amino acids. The CDR3 DNA reads TGTGCCAGCAGTTTAGGGGGGGGAGAGACCCAGTACTTC. Translating gives CASSLGGGETQYF.

V is TRBV6-5 and J is TRBJ1-5, with D possibly being TRBD1 (6 bases). Trimming took off 0 bases at V and 5 bases at J, with 11 bases between the two ends. The length of the CDR3 is 15 residues. CDR1 and CDR2 from the germline V gene are MNHEY and SVGAGI. CDR3: CASSYSYRADQPQHF. The CDR3 DNA reads TGTGCCAGCAGTTACTCCTACAGGGCTGATCAGCCCCAGCATTTT.

The gene calls are TRBV28 and TRBJ1-1, with D maybe TRBD1 (6 bases). V was pared by 6 bases and J by 3 bases, with 17 bases between. This CDR3 contains 15 residues. CDR1 and CDR2 (germline): MDHEN, SYDVKM. DNA of the CDR3: TGTGCCAGCAGAGGGGGGTCCCGGGGGGACACTGAAGCTTTCTTT. Amino acids: CASRGGSRGDTEAFF. Full variable domain (rest looked up from reference TRBV28 and TRBJ1-1): DVKVTQSSRYLVKRTGEKVFLECVQDMDHENMFWYRQDPGLGLRLIYFSYDVKMKEKGDIPEGYSVSREKKERFSLILESASTNQTSMYLCASRGGSRGDTEAFFGQGTRLTVV.

The rearrangement uses TRBV5-4 and TRBJ1-4; D unclear. This CDR3 contains 15 residues. Per the germline V gene, CDR1 is SGHNT and CDR2 is YYREEE (reference sequence). Trimming cost V 0 bases and J 8 bases, with 14 bases left between them. CDR3 residues: CASSLGGTSGEKLFF. The DNA for the CDR3 is TGTGCCAGCAGCTTGGGGGGTACTTCGGGGGAAAAACTGTTTTTT.

The chain carries TRBV5-1 and TRBJ2-5; 10 bases agree with TRBD1. Per germline, CDR1 SGHRS and CDR2 YFSETQ. V trimming: 0 bases; J trimming: 5 bases; junction bases outside the gene matches: 10. CDR3 size: 17 residues. This CDR3 reads CASSLGARQGARETQYF. As DNA, the CDR3 is TGCGCCAGCAGCTTGGGGGCGCGACAGGGGGCTAGGGAGACCCAGTACTTC.

The chain carries TRBV5-6 and TRBJ1-2, with 12 bases aligning to TRBD1. Germline V CDR1 and CDR2: SGHDT, YYEEEE. This CDR3 is built from 16 residues. After removal of 4 bases from V and 7 bases from J, the junction contained 11 bases not matched to a gene. For the CDR3, the DNA is TGTGCCAGCAGCGCAACTCCGGGACAGGGGGCAGGTGGCTACACCTTC. This encodes CASSATPGQGAGGYTF.

The J gene is TRBJ2-7, the V gene TRBV29-1; 12 bases map to TRBD2. CDR3 length equals 17 residues. V shed 0 bases and J 3 bases; nucleotides not matched to a gene: 9. Germline lookup yields CDR1 SQVTM and CDR2 ANQGSEA. CDR3 protein: CSVEDRGLAGNNYEQYF. The CDR3 DNA sequence: TGCAGCGTTGAAGATCGAGGACTAGCGGGGAACAACTACGAGCAGTACTTC.

The chain couples TRBV7-8 to TRBJ2-7, with D possibly being TRBD2 (6 bases). Germline V lookup: CDR1 SGHVS, CDR2 FQNEAQ. The CDR3 runs 15 residues. V was trimmed by 5 bases and J by 1 base, leaving 15 bases between them. The CDR3 loop is CASSPRLGGSYEQYF. The CDR3 nucleotides read TGTGCCAGCAGCCCGAGATTGGGGGGATCCTACGAGCAGTACTTC.

The J gene is TRBJ1-2, the V gene TRBV29-1; TRBD1 aligns across 12 bases. Germline CDR1 is SQVTM and CDR2 is ANQGSEA. Trimming cost V 5 bases and J 2 bases; bases outside gene matches: 6. This CDR3 comprises 15 residues. CDR3 amino acids: CSVRGTGGENYGYTF. Written as DNA, the CDR3 is TGCAGCGTTCGAGGGACAGGGGGCGAAAACTATGGCTACACCTTC.

Only one count was recorded for this clone. The chain links TRBV9 to TRBJ1-4; maybe TRBD1 (6 bases). V lost 4 bases and J 5 bases, leaving 15 bases between the germline ends. This CDR3 has 15 residues. Germline V CDR1 and CDR2: SGDLS, YYNGEE. CDR3 loop: CASSTRGIGNEKLFF. In DNA form, the CDR3 reads TGTGCCAGCAGCACCAGGGGTATTGGGAATGAAAAACTGTTTTTT.

V is TRBV5-6 and J is TRBJ1-2; no definite D call. Germline assignment: CDR1 SGHDT and CDR2 YYEEEE. V shed 3 bases and J shed 4 bases, with 13 bases lying between them. The CDR3 runs to 14 residues. CDR3 nucleotide sequence: TGTGCCAGCAGCTCCGGTCTGGGCTTCTATGGCTACACCTTC. This translates into CASSSGLGFYGYTF.

The rearrangement uses TRBV5-6 and TRBJ2-5, with D perhaps matching TRBD1 (5 bases). Germline assignment: CDR1 SGHDT and CDR2 YYEEEE. The CDR3 spans 16 residues. Trimming took 2 bases from V and 1 from J, leaving 15 bases between them. CDR3 amino acids: CASSFSTGASQETQYF. In nucleotides, the CDR3 is TGTGCCAGCAGCTTCAGCACAGGTGCCTCCCAAGAGACCCAGTACTTC.

The chain links TRBV7-3 to TRBJ1-1, with D tentatively TRBD1 (6 bases). The ends were cut back, 1 base at V and 1 base at J, with 10 bases in the middle. The CDR3 is 15 residues long. Germline V gives CDR1 SGHTA, CDR2 FQGTGA. Written as DNA, the CDR3 is TGTGCCAGCAGCTTAATAGGGGGGGGGAACACTGAAGCTTTCTTT. Its protein product is CASSLIGGGNTEAFF. The variable domain in full, completed from reference TRBV7-3 and TRBJ1-1, reads GAGVSQTPSNKVTEKGKYVELRCDPISGHTALYWYRQSLGQGPEFLIYFQGTGAADDSGLPNDRFFAVRPEGSVSTLKIQRTERGDSAVYLCASSLIGGGNTEAFFGQGTRLTVV.

The chain carries TRBV5-1 and TRBJ1-2, with D perhaps TRBD1 (6 bases). CDR3 length equals 14 residues. Germline CDR1 is SGHRS and CDR2 is YFSETQ. V was trimmed by 4 bases and J by 1 base, leaving 11 bases between them. CDR3 nucleotides: TGCGCCAGCAGCGTGGGGACACTTAACTATGGCTACACCTTC. Protein product: CASSVGTLNYGYTF.

The gene calls are TRBV4-2 and TRBJ1-1; TRBD1 is a possible D gene (6 bases). The CDR3 runs to 16 residues. Trimming removed 0 bases at V and 0 bases at J, with 11 bases between. Germline V gene sequence: CDR1 LGHNA, CDR2 YNFKEQ. CDR3 sequence (DNA): TGTGCCAGCAGCCAAGATAGGGGGAGCATGAACACTGAAGCTTTCTTT. Translation gives CASSQDRGSMNTEAFF.

The CDR3 DNA follows: TGCGCCAGCAGCTTGGCCTCTGTGGGGGCTGAGGAGCAGTACTTC. The encoded protein is CASSLASVGAEEQYF. This chain links TRBV5-1 with TRBJ2-7; D is possibly TRBD1 (6 bases). Germline loops: CDR1 SGHRS, CDR2 YFSETQ. CDR3 length equals 15 residues. V dropped 0 bases and J dropped 7 bases, with 17 bases sitting between them.

The chain recombines TRBV6-1 with TRBJ2-7, with 10 positions matching TRBD1. Germline values: CDR1 MNHNS, CDR2 SASEGT. This CDR3 contains 16 residues. V was clipped by 1 base and J by 2 bases; unmatched bases: 5. Here the CDR3 DNA reads TGTGCCAGCAGTGAAGTACCGGGACAGGGGCCCTACGAGCAGTACTTC. This encodes CASSEVPGQGPYEQYF.

This clone was detected once. The chain carries TRBV6-4 and TRBJ2-7; 9 bases are shared with TRBD1. Germline V gene data show CDR1 as MRHNA and CDR2 as SNTAGT. Trimming took 0 bases from V and 0 from J; bases not matched to a gene: 18. This CDR3 region has 21 residues. CDR3 protein: CASSDSEKDRDRVPSSYEQYF. CDR3 sequence (DNA): TGTGCCAGCAGTGACTCCGAGAAAGACCGGGACAGGGTCCCGAGCTCCTACGAGCAGTACTTC.

Written as DNA, the CDR3 is TGTGCCAGCAGTGAATTGTACAGCACCTACGAGCAGTACTTC. Translation gives CASSELYSTYEQYF. The chain couples TRBV6-1 to TRBJ2-7; D gene ambiguous. This CDR3 contains 14 residues. V lost 2 bases and J lost 2, with 10 bases in between. Germline V lookup: CDR1 MNHNS, CDR2 SASEGT.